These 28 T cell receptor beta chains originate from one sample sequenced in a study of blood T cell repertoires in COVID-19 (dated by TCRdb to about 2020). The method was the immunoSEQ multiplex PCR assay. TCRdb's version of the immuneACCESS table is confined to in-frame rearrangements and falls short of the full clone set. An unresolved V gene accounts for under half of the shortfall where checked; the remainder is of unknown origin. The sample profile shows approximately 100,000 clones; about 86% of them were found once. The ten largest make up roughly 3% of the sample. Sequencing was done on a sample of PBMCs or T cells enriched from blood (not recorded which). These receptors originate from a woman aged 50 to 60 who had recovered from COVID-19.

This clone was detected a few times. CDR3 in DNA: TGTGCCAGCAGCTTGGGGAGAACTTACGAGCAGTACTTC. This codes for CASSLGRTYEQYF. The gene calls are TRBV7-8 and TRBJ2-7, with D perhaps matching TRBD2 (5 bases). Trimming cost V 3 bases and J 4 bases, with 10 bases left between them. There are 13 residues in the CDR3. Germline CDR1 and CDR2: SGHVS and FQNEAQ.

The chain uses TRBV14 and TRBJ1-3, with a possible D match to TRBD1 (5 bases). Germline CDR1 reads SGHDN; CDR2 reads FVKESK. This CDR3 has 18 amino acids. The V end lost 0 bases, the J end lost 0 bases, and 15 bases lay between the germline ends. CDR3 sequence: CASSQDTGRVTSGNTIYF. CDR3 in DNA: TGTGCCAGCAGCCAAGATACCGGCAGGGTTACCTCTGGAAACACCATATATTTT.

CDR3 bases: TGTGCCTGGAGCGGGGACAGGGGCAGGGGTCAGCCCCAGCATTTT. This codes for CAWSGDRGRGQPQHF. The rearrangement uses TRBV30 and TRBJ1-5; TRBD1 matches 10 bases. The V and J ends lost 3 bases and 6 bases, in that order; junction bases with no gene match: 8. This CDR3 spans 15 amino acids. The V gene's germline CDR1 is GTSNPN and CDR2 SVGIG (reference sequence).

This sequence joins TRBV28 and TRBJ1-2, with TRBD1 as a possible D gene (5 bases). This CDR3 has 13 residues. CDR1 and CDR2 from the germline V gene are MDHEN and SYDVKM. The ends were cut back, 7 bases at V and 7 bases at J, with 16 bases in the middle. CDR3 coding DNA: TGTGCCAGCACTTCGACAGCAAGGGGTGGCTACACCTTC. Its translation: CASTSTARGGYTF.

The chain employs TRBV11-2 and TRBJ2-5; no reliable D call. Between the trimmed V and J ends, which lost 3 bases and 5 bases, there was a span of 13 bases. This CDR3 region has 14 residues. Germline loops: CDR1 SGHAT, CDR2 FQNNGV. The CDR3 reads CASSFARARETQYF. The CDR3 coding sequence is TGTGCCAGCAGCTTTGCTCGCGCACGGGAGACCCAGTACTTC.

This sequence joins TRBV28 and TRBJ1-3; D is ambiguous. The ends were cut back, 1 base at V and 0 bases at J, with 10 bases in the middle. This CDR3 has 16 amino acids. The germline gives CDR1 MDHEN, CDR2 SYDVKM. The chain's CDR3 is CASSLFKWSSGNTIYF. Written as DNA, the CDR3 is TGTGCCAGCAGTTTATTCAAGTGGAGCTCTGGAAACACCATATATTTT.

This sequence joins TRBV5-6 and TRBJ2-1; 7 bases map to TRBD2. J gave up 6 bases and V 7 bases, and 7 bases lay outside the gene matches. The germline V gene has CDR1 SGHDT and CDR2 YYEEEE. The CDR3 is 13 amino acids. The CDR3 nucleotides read TGTGCCAGCCTCTGGGGAGGGGTCAATGAGCAGTTCTTC. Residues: CASLWGGVNEQFF.

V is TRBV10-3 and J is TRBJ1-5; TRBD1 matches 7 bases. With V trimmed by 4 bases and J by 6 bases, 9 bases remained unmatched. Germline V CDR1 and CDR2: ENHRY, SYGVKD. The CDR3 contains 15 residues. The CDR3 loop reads CAISAGTALGQPQHF. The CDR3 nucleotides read TGTGCCATCAGTGCCGGGACAGCGCTCGGTCAGCCCCAGCATTTT.

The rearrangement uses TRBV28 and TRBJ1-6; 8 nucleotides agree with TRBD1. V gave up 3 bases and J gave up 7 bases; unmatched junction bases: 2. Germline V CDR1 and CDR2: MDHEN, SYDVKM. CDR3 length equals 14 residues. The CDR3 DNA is TGTGCCAGCAGTTTCGGGACAGGCAATTCACCCCTCCACTTT. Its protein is CASSFGTGNSPLHF.

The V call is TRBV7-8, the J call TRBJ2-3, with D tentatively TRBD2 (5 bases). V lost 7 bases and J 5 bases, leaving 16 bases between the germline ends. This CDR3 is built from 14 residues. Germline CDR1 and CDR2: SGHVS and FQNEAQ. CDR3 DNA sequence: TGTGCCAGCAACCTTCAAAGGGCGGGAGATACGCAGTATTTT. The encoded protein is CASNLQRAGDTQYF.

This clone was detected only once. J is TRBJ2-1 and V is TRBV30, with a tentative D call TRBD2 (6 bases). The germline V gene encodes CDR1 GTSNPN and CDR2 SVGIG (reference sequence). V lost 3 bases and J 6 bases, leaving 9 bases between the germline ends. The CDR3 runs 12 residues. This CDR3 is CAWRRLVNEQFF. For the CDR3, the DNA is TGTGCCTGGAGGAGACTAGTCAATGAGCAGTTCTTC.

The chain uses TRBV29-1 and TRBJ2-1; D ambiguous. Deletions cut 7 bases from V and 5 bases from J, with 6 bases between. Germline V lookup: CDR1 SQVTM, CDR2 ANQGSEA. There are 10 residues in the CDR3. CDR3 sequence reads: CSGHHNEQFF. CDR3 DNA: TGCAGCGGACACCACAATGAGCAGTTCTTC.

The CDR3: CASSTAVGGGEKLFF. Here the CDR3 DNA reads TGTGCCAGCAGCACTGCTGTGGGGGGGGGTGAAAAACTGTTTTTT. The chain has TRBV5-4 and TRBJ1-4, with D possibly being TRBD1 (5 bases). The CDR3 sequence is 15 residues long. Germline-derived CDR1 and CDR2 are SGHNT and YYREEE (reference sequence). V was clipped by 4 bases and J by 7 bases, with 17 bases between them.

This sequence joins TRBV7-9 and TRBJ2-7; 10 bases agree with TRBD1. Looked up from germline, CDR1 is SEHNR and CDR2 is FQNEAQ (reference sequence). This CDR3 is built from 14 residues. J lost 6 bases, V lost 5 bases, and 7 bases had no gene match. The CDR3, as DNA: TGTGCCAGCAGCGTGACAGGGGGCATGGGCGAGCAGTACTTC. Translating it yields CASSVTGGMGEQYF.

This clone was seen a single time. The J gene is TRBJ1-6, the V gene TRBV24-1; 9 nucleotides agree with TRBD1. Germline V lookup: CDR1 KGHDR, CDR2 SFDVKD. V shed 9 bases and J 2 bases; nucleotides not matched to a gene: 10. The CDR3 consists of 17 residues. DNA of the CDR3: TGTGCCACCGCATTTCAAAACAGGGGGCCCTATAATTCACCCCTCCACTTT. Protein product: CATAFQNRGPYNSPLHF.

As DNA, the CDR3 is TGTGCCAGCAGTTACGAGACAGTGGATTATTCACCCCTCCACTTT. It translates to CASSYETVDYSPLHF. The gene calls are TRBV6-2 or TRBV6-3 and TRBJ1-6; possibly TRBD1 for D (5 bases). The CDR3 totals 15 residues. The V end lost 2 bases, the J end lost 8 bases, and 13 bases lay between the germline ends. Germline V gives CDR1 MNHEY, CDR2 SVGEGT.

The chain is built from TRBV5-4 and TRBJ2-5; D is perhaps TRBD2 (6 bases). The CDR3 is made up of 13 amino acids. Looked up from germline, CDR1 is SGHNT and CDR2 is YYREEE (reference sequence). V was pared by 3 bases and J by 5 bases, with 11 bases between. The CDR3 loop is CASSSFAGETQYF. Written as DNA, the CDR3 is TGTGCCAGCAGCTCCTTTGCGGGGGAGACCCAGTACTTC. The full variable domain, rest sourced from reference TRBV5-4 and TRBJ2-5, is ETGVTQSPTHLIKTRGQQVTLRCSSQSGHNTVSWYQQALGQGPQFIFQYYREEENGRGNFPPRFSGLQFPNYSSELNVNALELDDSALYLCASSSFAGETQYFGPGTRLLVL.

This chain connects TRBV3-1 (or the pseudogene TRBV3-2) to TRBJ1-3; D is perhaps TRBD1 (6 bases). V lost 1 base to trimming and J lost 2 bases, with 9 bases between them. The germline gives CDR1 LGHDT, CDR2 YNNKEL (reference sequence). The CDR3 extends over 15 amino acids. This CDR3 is CASSQGQATGNTIYF. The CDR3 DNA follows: TGTGCCAGCAGCCAAGGACAGGCGACTGGAAACACCATATATTTT.

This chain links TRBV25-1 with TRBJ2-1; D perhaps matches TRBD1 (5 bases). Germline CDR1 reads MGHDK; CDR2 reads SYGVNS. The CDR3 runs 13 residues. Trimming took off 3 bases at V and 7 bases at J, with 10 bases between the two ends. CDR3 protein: CASSEWTINEQFF. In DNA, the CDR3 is TGTGCCAGCAGTGAGTGGACAATTAATGAGCAGTTCTTC.

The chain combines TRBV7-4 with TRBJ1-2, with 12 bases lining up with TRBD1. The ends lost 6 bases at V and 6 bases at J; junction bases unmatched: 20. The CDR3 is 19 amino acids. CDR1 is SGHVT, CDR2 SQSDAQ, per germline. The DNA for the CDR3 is TGTGCCAGCAGATCGAACGAAAAGGACCGGGACAGGGGGCTCGATGGCTACACCTTC. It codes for CASRSNEKDRDRGLDGYTF.

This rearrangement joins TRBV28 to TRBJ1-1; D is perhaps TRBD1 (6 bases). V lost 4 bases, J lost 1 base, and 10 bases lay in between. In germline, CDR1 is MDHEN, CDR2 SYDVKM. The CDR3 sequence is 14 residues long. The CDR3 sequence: CASSSPGQNTEAFF. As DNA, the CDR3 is TGTGCCAGCAGTTCCCCGGGACAGAACACTGAAGCTTTCTTT.

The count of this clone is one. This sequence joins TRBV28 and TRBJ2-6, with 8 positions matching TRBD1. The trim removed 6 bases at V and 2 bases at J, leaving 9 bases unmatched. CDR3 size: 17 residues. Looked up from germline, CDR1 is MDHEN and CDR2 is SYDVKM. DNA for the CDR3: TGTGCCAGCAGAACCTATACCAGGGGGCCTGGGGCCAACGTCCTGACTTTC. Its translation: CASRTYTRGPGANVLTF. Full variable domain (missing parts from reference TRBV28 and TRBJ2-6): DVKVTQSSRYLVKRTGEKVFLECVQDMDHENMFWYRQDPGLGLRLIYFSYDVKMKEKGDIPEGYSVSREKKERFSLILESASTNQTSMYLCASRTYTRGPGANVLTFGAGSRLTVL.

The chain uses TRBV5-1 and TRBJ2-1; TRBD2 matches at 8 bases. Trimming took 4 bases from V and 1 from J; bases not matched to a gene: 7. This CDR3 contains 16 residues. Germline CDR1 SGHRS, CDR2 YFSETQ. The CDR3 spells CASSPKIAGSYNEQFF. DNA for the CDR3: TGCGCCAGCAGCCCTAAGATAGCGGGGTCCTACAATGAGCAGTTCTTC.

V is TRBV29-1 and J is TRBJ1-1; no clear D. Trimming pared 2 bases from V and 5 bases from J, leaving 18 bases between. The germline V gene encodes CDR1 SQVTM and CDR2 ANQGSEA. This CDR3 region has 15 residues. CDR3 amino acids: CSVERESEKGTEAFF. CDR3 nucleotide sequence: TGCAGCGTTGAAAGGGAGAGCGAGAAGGGAACTGAAGCTTTCTTT.

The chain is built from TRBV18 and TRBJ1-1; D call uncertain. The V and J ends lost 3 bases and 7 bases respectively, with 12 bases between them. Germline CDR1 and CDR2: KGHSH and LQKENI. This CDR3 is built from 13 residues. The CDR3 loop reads CASSPNPQSEAFF. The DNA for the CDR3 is TGTGCCAGCTCACCGAACCCACAGAGTGAAGCTTTCTTT.

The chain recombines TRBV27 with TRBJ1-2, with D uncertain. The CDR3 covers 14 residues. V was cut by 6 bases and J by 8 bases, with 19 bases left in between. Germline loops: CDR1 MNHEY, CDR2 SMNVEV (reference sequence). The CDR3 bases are TGTGCCAGCAGCCCGAGGACTGGTCGGTTGGGCTACACCTTC. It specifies CASSPRTGRLGYTF.

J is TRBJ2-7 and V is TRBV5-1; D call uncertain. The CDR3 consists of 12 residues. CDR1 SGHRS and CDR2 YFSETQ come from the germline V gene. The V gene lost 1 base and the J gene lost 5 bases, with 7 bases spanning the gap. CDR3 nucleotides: TGCGCCAGCAGCTTGTTACAAAACGAGCAGTACTTC. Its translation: CASSLLQNEQYF.

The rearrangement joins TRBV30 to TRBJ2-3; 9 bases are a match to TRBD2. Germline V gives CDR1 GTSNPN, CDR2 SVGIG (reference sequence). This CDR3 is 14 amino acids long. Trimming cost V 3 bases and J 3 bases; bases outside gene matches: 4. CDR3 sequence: CAWSASGATDTQYF. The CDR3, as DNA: TGTGCCTGGAGCGCTAGCGGGGCTACAGATACGCAGTATTTT.